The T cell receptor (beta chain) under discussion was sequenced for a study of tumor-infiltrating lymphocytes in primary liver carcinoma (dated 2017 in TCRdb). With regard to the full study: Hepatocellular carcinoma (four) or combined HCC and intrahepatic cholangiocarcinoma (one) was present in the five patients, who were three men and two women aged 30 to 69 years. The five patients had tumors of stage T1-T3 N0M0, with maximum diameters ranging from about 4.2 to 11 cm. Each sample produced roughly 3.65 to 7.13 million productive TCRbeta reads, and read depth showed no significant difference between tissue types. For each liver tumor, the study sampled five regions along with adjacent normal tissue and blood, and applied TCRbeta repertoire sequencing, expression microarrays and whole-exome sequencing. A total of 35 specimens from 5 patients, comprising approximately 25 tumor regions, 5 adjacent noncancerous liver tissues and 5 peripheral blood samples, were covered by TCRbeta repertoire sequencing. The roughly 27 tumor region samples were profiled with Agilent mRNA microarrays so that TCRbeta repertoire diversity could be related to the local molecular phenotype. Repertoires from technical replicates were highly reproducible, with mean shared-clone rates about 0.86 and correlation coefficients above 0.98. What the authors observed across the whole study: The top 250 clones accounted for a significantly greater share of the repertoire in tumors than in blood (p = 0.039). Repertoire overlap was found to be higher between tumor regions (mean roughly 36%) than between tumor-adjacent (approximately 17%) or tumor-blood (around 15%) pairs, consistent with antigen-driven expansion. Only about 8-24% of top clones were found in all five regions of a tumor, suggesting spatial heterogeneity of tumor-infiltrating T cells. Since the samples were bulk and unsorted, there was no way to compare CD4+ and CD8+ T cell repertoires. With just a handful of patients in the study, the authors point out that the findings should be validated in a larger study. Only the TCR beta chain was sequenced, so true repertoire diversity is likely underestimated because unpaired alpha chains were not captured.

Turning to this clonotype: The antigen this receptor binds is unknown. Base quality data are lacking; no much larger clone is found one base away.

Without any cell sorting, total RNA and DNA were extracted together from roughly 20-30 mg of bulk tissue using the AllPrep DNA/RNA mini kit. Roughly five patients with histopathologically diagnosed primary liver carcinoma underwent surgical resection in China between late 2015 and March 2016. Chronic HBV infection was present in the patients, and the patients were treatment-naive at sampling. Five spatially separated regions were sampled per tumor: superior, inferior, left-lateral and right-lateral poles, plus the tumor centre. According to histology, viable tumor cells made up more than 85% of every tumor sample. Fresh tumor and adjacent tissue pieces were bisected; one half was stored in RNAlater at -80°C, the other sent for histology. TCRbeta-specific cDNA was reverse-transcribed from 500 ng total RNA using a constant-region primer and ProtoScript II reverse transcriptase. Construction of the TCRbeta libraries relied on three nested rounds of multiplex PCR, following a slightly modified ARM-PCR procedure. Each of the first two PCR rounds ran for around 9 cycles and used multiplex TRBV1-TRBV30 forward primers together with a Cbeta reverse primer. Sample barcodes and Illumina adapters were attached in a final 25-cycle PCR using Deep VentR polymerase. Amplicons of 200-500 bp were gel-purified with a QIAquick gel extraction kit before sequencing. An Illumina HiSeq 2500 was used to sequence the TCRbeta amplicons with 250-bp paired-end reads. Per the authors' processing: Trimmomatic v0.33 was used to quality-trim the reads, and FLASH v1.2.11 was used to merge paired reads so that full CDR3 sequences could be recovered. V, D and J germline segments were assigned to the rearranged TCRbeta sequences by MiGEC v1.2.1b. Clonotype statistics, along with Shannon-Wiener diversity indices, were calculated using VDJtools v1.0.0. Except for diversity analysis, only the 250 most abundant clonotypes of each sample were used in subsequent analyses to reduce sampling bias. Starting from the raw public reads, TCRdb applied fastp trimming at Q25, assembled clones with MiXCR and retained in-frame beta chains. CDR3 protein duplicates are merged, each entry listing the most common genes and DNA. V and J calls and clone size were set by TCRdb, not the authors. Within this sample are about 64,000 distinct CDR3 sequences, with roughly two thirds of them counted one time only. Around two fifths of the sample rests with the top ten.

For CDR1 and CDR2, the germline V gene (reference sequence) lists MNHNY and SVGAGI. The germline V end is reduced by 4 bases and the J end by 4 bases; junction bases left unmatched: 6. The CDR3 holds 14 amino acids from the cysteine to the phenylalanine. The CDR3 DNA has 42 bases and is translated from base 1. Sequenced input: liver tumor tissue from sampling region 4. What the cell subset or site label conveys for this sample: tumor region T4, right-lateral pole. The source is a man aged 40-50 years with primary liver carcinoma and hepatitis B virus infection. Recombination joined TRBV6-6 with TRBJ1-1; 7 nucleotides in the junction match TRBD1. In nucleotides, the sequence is TGTGCCAGCAGTTCACAGGGGAGGGGCACTGAAGCTTTCTTT. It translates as CASSSQGRGTEAFF.